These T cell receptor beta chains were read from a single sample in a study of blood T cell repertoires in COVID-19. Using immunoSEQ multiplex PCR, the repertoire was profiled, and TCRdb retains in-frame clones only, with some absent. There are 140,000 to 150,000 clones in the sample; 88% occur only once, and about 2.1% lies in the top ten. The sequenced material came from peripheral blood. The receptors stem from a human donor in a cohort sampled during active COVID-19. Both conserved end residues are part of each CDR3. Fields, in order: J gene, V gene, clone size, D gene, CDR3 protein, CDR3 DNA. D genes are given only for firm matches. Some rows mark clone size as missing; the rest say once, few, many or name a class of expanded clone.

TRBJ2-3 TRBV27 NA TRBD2 CASSFRTSGASDTQYF TGTGCCAGCAGTTTTCGGACTAGCGGGGCCTCAGATACGCAGTATTTT
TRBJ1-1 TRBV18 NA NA CASSSDSFMNTEAFF TGTGCCAGCTCATCCGACAGCTTTATGAACACTGAAGCTTTCTTT
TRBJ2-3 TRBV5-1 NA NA CASSLGQGGGTDTQYF TGCGCCAGCAGCTTGGGGCAGGGGGGTGGCACAGATACGCAGTATTTT
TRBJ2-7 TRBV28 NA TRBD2 CASSDGGIRGEQYF TGTGCCAGCAGCGACGGGGGGATCCGGGGCGAGCAGTACTTC
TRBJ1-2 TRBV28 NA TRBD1 CASSSDRVSRVRGYTF TGTGCCAGCAGTAGTGACAGGGTATCCCGGGTTAGAGGCTACACCTTC
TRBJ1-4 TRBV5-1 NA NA CASSPARATNEKLFF TGCGCCAGCAGCCCCGCCAGGGCAACTAATGAAAAACTGTTTTTT
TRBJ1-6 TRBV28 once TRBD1 CASRPKWDRGFVLNSPLHF TGTGCCAGTCGCCCAAAATGGGACAGGGGATTTGTTTTGAATTCACCCCTCCACTTT
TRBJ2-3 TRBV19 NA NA CASSIDPPGGGTDTQYF TGTGCCAGTAGTATAGATCCCCCGGGGGGCGGCACAGATACGCAGTATTTT
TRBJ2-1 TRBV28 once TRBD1 CASSSTGTGNNEQFF TGTGCCAGCAGTTCGACCGGGACAGGGAACAATGAGCAGTTCTTC
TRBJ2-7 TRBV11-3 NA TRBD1 CASSLGTGGLGEQYF TGTGCCAGCAGCTTAGGGACAGGGGGACTGGGGGAGCAGTACTTC
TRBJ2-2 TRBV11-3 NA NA CASSPKSYTGELFF TGTGCCAGCAGCCCCAAGAGTTACACCGGGGAGCTGTTTTTT
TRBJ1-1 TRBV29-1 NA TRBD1 CSVEGGTGGRAFF TGCAGCGTTGAAGGCGGGACAGGGGGCCGAGCTTTCTTT
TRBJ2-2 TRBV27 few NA CASSPLEGPNTGELFF TGTGCCAGCAGTCCTTTGGAGGGGCCCAACACCGGGGAGCTGTTTTTT
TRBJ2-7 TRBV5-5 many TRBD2 CASSHSPSGSIYEQYF TGTGCCAGCAGCCATTCCCCAAGCGGGAGCATCTACGAGCAGTACTTC
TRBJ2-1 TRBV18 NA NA CASSPLATGSNEQFF TGTGCCAGCTCACCACTCGCCACAGGGTCGAATGAGCAGTTCTTC
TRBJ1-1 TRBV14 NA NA CASSQGGRTEAFF TGTGCCAGCAGCCAAGGAGGGAGGACTGAAGCTTTCTTT
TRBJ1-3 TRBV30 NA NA CAWSVSPGIIPSGNTIYF TGTGCCTGGAGTGTAAGTCCGGGGATCATCCCCTCTGGAAACACCATATATTTT
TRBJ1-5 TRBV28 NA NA CASSPQVSNQPQHF TGTGCCAGCAGTCCACAGGTTAGCAATCAGCCCCAGCATTTT
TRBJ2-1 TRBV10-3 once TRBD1 CAISEIKTGGSYNEQFF TGTGCCATCAGTGAGATTAAGACAGGGGGGTCCTACAATGAGCAGTTCTTC
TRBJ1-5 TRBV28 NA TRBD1 CASSSPGTGNQPQHF TGTGCCAGCAGTTCTCCCGGGACAGGGAATCAGCCCCAGCATTTT
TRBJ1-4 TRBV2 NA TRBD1 CASSIYRQGAGEKLFF TGTGCCAGCAGTATTTATAGACAGGGGGCAGGTGAAAAACTGTTTTTT
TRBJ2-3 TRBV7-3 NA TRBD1 CASSRGQGGPDTQYF TGTGCCAGCAGCCGAGGACAGGGGGGCCCAGATACGCAGTATTTT
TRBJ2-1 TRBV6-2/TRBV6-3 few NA CASSAGQISYNEQFF TGTGCCAGCAGTGCCGGACAGATCTCCTACAATGAGCAGTTCTTC
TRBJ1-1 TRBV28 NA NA CASSWSQTVMNTEAFF TGTGCCAGCAGTTGGTCCCAGACAGTTATGAACACTGAAGCTTTCTTT
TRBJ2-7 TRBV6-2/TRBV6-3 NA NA CASSSQQGAQYF TGTGCCAGCAGCTCTCAACAGGGTGCGCAGTACTTC
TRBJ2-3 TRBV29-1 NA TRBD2 CSVEDRREGLRADTQYF TGCAGCGTTGAAGATCGGCGGGAGGGCCTTCGAGCAGATACGCAGTATTTT
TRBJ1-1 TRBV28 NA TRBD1 CASSPRGTEAFF TGTGCCAGCAGCCCCAGGGGGACTGAAGCTTTCTTT
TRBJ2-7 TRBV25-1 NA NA CASSDRVDYEQYF TGTGCCAGCAGTGACAGGGTTGACTACGAGCAGTACTTC
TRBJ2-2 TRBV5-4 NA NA CASSDSTKPQTGELFF TGTGCCAGCAGCGACTCAACAAAGCCGCAAACCGGGGAGCTGTTTTTT
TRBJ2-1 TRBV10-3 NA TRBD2 CAISESRGAKDNEQFF TGTGCCATCAGTGAGTCGCGGGGGGCCAAGGACAATGAGCAGTTCTTC
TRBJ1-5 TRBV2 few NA CASSENRVGNQPQHF TGTGCCAGCAGTGAGAACAGGGTGGGGAATCAGCCCCAGCATTTT
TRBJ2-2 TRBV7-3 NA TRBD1 CASSLRGQTWNTGELFF TGTGCCAGCAGCTTACGGGGACAGACTTGGAACACCGGGGAGCTGTTTTTT
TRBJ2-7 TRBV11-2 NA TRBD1 CASSLRQGSSEQYF TGTGCCAGCAGCTTGCGACAGGGTTCCTCCGAGCAGTACTTC
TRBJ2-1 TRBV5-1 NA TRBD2 CASSSGRLAGVLEQFF TGCGCCAGCAGCTCGGGCAGACTAGCGGGAGTTCTTGAGCAGTTCTTC
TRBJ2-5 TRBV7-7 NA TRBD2 CASSLLRLAGEETQYF TGTGCTAGCAGCTTACTACGACTAGCGGGAGAAGAGACCCAGTACTTC
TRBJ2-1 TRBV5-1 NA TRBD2 CASSLMASGSTGEQFF TGCGCCAGCAGCTTGATGGCTAGCGGGAGTACGGGTGAGCAGTTCTTC
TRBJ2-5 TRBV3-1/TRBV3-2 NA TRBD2 CASSQVGTSGGDIQETQYF TGTGCCAGCAGCCAAGTGGGGACTAGCGGGGGGGATATCCAAGAGACCCAGTACTTC
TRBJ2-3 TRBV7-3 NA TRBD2 CASSLTSGQSTTQYF TGTGCCAGCAGCTTAACTAGCGGGCAATCTACAACGCAGTATTTT
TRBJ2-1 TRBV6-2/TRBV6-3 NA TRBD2 CASSLVSGSYEQFF TGTGCCAGCAGTTTGGTTAGCGGGAGCTATGAGCAGTTCTTC
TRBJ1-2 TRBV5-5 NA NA CASSLAVEGYTF TGTGCCAGCAGCTTGGCGGTAGAGGGCTACACCTTC
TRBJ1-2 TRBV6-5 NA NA CASTRTLSNYGYTF TGTGCCAGCACCAGGACACTATCTAACTATGGCTACACCTTC
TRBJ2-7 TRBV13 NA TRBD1 CASRGTGVYEQYF TGTGCCAGCAGAGGGACAGGGGTTTACGAGCAGTACTTC
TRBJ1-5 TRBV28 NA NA CASSLVNNQPQHF TGTGCCAGCAGTTTAGTCAACAATCAGCCCCAGCATTTT
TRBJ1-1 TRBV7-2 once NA CASSLNGGRNTEAFF TGTGCCAGCAGCTTAAACGGGGGGAGGAACACTGAAGCTTTCTTT
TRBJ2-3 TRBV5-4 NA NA CASSLAGNEYF TGTGCCAGCAGCTTGGCAGGGAATGAGTATTTT
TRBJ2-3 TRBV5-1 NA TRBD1 CASGTGDTDTQYF TGCGCCAGTGGGACAGGGGACACAGATACGCAGTATTTT
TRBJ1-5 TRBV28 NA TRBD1 CASSQWGTENQPQHF TGTGCCAGCAGTCAATGGGGGACAGAAAATCAGCCCCAGCATTTT
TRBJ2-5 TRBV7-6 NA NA CASSSEGGPIQETQYF TGTGCCAGCAGCTCGGAGGGCGGACCCATCCAAGAGACCCAGTACTTC
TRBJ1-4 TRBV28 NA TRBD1 CASSFDRGYPNEKLFF TGTGCCAGCAGTTTCGACAGGGGTTACCCTAATGAAAAACTGTTTTTT
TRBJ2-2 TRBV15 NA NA CATSRGLTGIQTGELFF TGTGCCACCAGCAGGGGACTAACAGGGATCCAAACCGGGGAGCTGTTTTTT
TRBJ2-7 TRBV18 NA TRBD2 CASSHRTSGSVYEQYF TGTGCCAGCTCCCACAGGACTAGCGGGAGCGTTTACGAGCAGTACTTC